This entry features one T cell receptor (beta chain) sequence. The sample is drawn from a study of blood T cell repertoires in COVID-19. Profiling relied on immunoSEQ multiplex PCR, and the TCRdb table lists in-frame clones only, not all of them. Of 300,000 to 350,000 clones in the sample, around 88% are singletons; the top ten hold 2.5% to 3%. The CDR3 runs to 14 residues. V was shortened by 4 bases and J by 1 base, with 9 bases between the two germline ends. The V gene's germline CDR1 is SGHTA and CDR2 FQGNSA. The source is a man in his thirties or forties with active or convalescent COVID-19. Sequencing was done on a sample of peripheral blood. The chain combines TRBV7-2 with TRBJ2-3; a possible D gene is TRBD1 (5 bases). CDR3 in amino acids: CASSSLGGTDTQYF. The DNA for the CDR3 is TGTGCCAGCAGCTCTCTAGGGGGCACAGATACGCAGTATTTT.